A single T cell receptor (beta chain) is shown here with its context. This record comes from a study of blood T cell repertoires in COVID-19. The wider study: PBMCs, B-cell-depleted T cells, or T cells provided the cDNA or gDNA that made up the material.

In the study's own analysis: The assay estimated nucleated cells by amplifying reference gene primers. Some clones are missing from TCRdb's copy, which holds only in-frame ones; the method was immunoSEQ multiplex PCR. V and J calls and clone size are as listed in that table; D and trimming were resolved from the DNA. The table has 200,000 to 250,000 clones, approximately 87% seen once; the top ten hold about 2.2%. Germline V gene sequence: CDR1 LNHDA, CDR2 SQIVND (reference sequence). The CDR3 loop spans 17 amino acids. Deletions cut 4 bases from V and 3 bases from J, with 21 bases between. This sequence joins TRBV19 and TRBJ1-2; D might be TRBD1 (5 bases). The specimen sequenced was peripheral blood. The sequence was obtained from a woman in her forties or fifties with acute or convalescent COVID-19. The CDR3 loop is CASSTGRPLTADYGYTF. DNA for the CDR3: TGTGCCAGTAGTACCGGAAGGCCCCTGACAGCAGACTATGGCTACACCTTC. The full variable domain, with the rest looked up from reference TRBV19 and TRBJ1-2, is DGGITQSPKYLFRKEGQNVTLSCEQNLNHDAMYWYRQDPGQGLRLIYYSQIVNDFQKGDIAEGYSVSREKKESFPLTVTSAQKNPTAFYLCASSTGRPLTADYGYTFGSGTRLTVV.